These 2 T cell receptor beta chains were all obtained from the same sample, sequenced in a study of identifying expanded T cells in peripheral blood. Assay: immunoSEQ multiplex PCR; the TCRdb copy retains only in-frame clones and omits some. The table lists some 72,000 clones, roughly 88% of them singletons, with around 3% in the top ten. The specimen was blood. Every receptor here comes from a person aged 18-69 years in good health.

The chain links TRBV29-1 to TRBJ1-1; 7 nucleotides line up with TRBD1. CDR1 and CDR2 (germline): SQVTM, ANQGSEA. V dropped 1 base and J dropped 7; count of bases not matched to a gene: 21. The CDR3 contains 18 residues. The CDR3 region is CSVEVRGISRDRKHEAFF. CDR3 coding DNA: TGCAGCGTTGAAGTTCGGGGCATAAGCCGGGACAGAAAACATGAAGCTTTCTTT.

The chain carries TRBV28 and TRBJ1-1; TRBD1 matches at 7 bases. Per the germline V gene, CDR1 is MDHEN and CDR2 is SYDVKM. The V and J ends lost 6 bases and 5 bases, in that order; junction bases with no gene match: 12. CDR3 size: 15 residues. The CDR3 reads CASRTQGEGQTEAFF. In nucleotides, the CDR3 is TGTGCCAGCAGGACTCAGGGGGAGGGGCAGACTGAAGCTTTCTTT.